The TCR beta chain under discussion was sequenced for a study of T cell changes during pregnancy in multiple sclerosis (dated by TCRdb to 2018 to 2020). As for the study more broadly: In women with multiple sclerosis, the researchers looked at how the T cell repertoire shifted as pregnancy progressed.

Libraries were built with the immunoSEQ multiplex PCR assay. Entries here come from immuneACCESS through TCRdb and include only in-frame sequences with V and J called. Some clones fail to appear in such tables; in the studies checked, an unresolved V gene covers under half of the shortfall, and the cause of the remainder is unknown. The sample table lists 35,000 to 50,000 clones, around 92% of them with a count of one. Nearly 2% of the sample goes to the ten largest clones. A remark on this clone: Its antigen is still unknown. Per-nucleotide qualities are absent, and no much larger clonotype sits a single base away.

From the cysteine up to the phenylalanine, the CDR3 has a length of 14 residues. Left in the record is the CDR3 DNA by itself, 42 bases read in frame from the first base. Via the germline V gene, CDR1 is SGHTA and CDR2 FQGNSA. Trimming takes 6 bases off V and 5 bases off J; junction bases not matched to a gene: 5. The rearrangement combines TRBV7-2 with TRBJ2-3, and TRBD2 aligns with 10 junction nucleotides. The source was CD4+ T cells from peripheral blood mononuclear cells, collected after pregnancy. The sequence was obtained from a female donor in good health, enrolled as a control in a pregnancy study. The CDR3 protein is CASRPSGSGDTQYF. Here is the DNA: TGTGCCAGCAGACCTAGCGGGAGCGGAGATACGCAGTATTTT.